This T cell receptor (beta chain) was retrieved from a study of cytomegalovirus exposure and HLA in healthy donors. CDR1 and CDR2 from the germline V gene are SGHNT and YYREEE (reference sequence). The CDR3 spans 15 residues. V was pared by 5 bases and J by 2 bases, with 17 bases between. Vbeta (60) and Jbeta (13) primers were used in the PCR. Libraries were prepared by immunoSEQ multiplex PCR; TCRdb keeps only in-frame clonotypes and omits some of them. Here the sample spans 100,000 or so clones, 60% to 85% being singletons. The chain recombines TRBV5-4 with TRBJ2-7; possible D gene TRBD2, 7 bases. The origin of this receptor is a man aged 30 to 45 in good health and CMV-seropositive. The specimen sequenced was PBMCs. CDR3 loop: CASSPRGGGTYEQYF. CDR3 coding DNA: TGTGCCAGCAGTCCGAGGGGGGGAGGAACCTACGAGCAGTACTTC.